These T cell receptor beta chains were read from a single sample in a study of blood T cell repertoires in COVID-19. The assay was immunoSEQ multiplex PCR, and TCRdb's table has in-frame clones only and misses some. The table shows about 240,000 clones, with roughly 83% occurring only once. Source material: peripheral blood. The source of these receptors is an elderly woman with acute or convalescent COVID-19. Both conserved end residues are part of each CDR3. Each record gives: J gene, V gene, D gene, clone size, CDR3 DNA, CDR3 protein. The D gene is left open where the match is weak. The size entry is marked missing in some rows and otherwise reads once, few, many or a size class.

TRBJ2-4 TRBV7-8 TRBD1 . TGTGCCAGCAGCCCAGCGAGGGGCGGACAGGGGAGGAACATTCAGTACTTC CASSPARGGQGRNIQYF
TRBJ2-1 TRBV19 TRBD2 few TGTGCCAGTAGTATAAGCGGGGGAGCCGCCAATGAGCAGTTCTTC CASSISGGAANEQFF
TRBJ1-2 TRBV7-9 . few TGTGCCAGCAGCACAGAGTCAGGGGCGATCTGGAGCTACACCTTC CASSTESGAIWSYTF
TRBJ1-1 TRBV9 . few TGTGCCAGCAGCGTAGAGGGGGTGAACACTGAAGCTTTCTTT CASSVEGVNTEAFF
TRBJ1-2 TRBV6-2/TRBV6-3 . . TGTGCCAGCAGTACAGCCACCCCCCTCGACTACACCTTC CASSTATPLDYTF
TRBJ2-3 TRBV29-1 TRBD2 . TGCAGCGTTCCCAGGGGGGTAGCGGGGGGCATATCTAGCACAGATACGCAGTATTTT CSVPRGVAGGISSTDTQYF
TRBJ2-7 TRBV10-3 TRBD2 . TGTGCCATCAGTGGGAAACTAGCGACCACCTACGAGCAGTACTTC CAISGKLATTYEQYF
TRBJ2-2 TRBV5-1 . . TGCGCCAGCAGCCCCCGAGGGGGGAACACCGGGGAGCTGTTTTTT CASSPRGGNTGELFF
TRBJ2-7 TRBV7-2 TRBD1 . TGTGCCAGCAGCTTAACGGGACAGGGGCCCTACGAGCAGTACTTC CASSLTGQGPYEQYF
TRBJ2-7 TRBV6-5 TRBD1 once TGTGCCAGCACCCGGACAGGGGGCCCCTACGAGCAGTACTTC CASTRTGGPYEQYF
TRBJ1-3 TRBV28 TRBD1 . TGTGCCAGCAAAGGACAGGAACTCTCTGGAAACACCATATATTTT CASKGQELSGNTIYF
TRBJ2-4 TRBV7-3 . . TGTGCCAGCAGCTTAACGGGGGGACTAGCCAAAAACATTCAGTACTTC CASSLTGGLAKNIQYF
TRBJ2-3 TRBV5-1 TRBD1 . TGCGCCAGCAGCTTACAGGGGGTTTCAGATACGCAGTATTTT CASSLQGVSDTQYF
TRBJ2-1 TRBV30 TRBD1 . TGTGCCTGGACAGGGGGCTCCTACAATGAGCAGTTCTTC CAWTGGSYNEQFF
TRBJ1-4 TRBV19 . . TGTGCCAGCGGGAGATATGAAAAACTGTTTTTT CASGRYEKLFF
TRBJ1-6 TRBV6-1 . . TGTGCCAGCAGTGAAGCGGTAGGACTGACATTCTCCTATAATTCACCCCTCCACTTT CASSEAVGLTFSYNSPLHF
TRBJ2-7 TRBV28 . . TGTGCCAGCATAAGGGGCCGCTCCTACGAGCAGTACTTC CASIRGRSYEQYF
TRBJ2-7 TRBV18 TRBD1 . TGTGCCAGCTCAAGACAGGGCTACGAGCAGTACTTC CASSRQGYEQYF
TRBJ2-1 TRBV24-1 TRBD2 . TGTGCCACCAGTGATTACCCTAGCGGGGGAACTTCCTACAATGAGCAGTTCTTC CATSDYPSGGTSYNEQFF
TRBJ2-2 TRBV7-2 TRBD1 . TGTGCCAGCAGCTTAAGGACAGGGGGAACCGGGGAGCTGTTTTTT CASSLRTGGTGELFF
TRBJ2-3 TRBV9 . . TGTGCCAGCAGCTCTGGACAGACAGATACGCAGTATTTT CASSSGQTDTQYF
TRBJ1-5 TRBV28 . many TGTGCCAGCAGTTCCATGAACCGACCGGGTGGATGGCCCCAGCATTTT CASSSMNRPGGWPQHF
TRBJ2-7 TRBV7-9 . . TGTGCCAGCAGCTTAGCGTTGGCAGGGGAGACCTACGAGCAGTACTTC CASSLALAGETYEQYF
TRBJ2-2 TRBV7-6 TRBD2 . TGTGCCAGCAGCCCAAGACTAGCGCCAGGTCGCACCGGGGAGCTGTTTTTT CASSPRLAPGRTGELFF
TRBJ1-4 TRBV7-8 . . TGTGCCAGCAGCTCTACTGTCGCAGGGGCAACTAATGAAAAACTGTTTTTT CASSSTVAGATNEKLFF
TRBJ1-5 TRBV6-1 . . TGTGCCAGCAGTGAAGAGGAGGACAGCACCCAGCATTTT CASSEEEDSTQHF
TRBJ2-3 TRBV4-2 TRBD1 few TGTGCCAGCAGCCAACACCGGGACAGGGCAACAGATACGCAGTATTTT CASSQHRDRATDTQYF
TRBJ2-7 TRBV2 TRBD2 . TGTGCCAGCAGACCCAGGGCCCAGCGGGGACTAGCCTACTACGAGCAGTACTTC CASRPRAQRGLAYYEQYF
TRBJ1-6 TRBV3-1/TRBV3-2 . . TGTGCCAGCAGCCAAGAGTTGGGTAGGGGGGGCGCTTCCTATAATTCACCCCTCCACTTT CASSQELGRGGASYNSPLHF
TRBJ1-5 TRBV19 TRBD1 . TGTGCCAGTAGTATAGGGACAGGGGTGCCGTCTCAGCCCCAGCATTTT CASSIGTGVPSQPQHF
TRBJ1-5 TRBV3-1/TRBV3-2 TRBD1 . TGTGCCAGCAGCCAGGCCGGGACAGGGAGCAATCAGCCCCAGCATTTT CASSQAGTGSNQPQHF
TRBJ2-1 TRBV11-2 TRBD2 few TGTGCCACTACGAGCGGGGAGGTCTACAATGAGCAGTTCTTC CATTSGEVYNEQFF
TRBJ1-3 TRBV9 . . TGTGCCAGCAGCGTATTATCCTCTGGAAACACCATATATTTT CASSVLSSGNTIYF
TRBJ1-2 TRBV7-2 TRBD1 many TGTGCCAGCAGCTCGAACAGGGGTGGCTACACCTTC CASSSNRGGYTF
TRBJ1-2 TRBV7-2 TRBD1 . TGTGCCAGCAGCAACAGGGGAGGCTATGGCTACACCTTC CASSNRGGYGYTF
TRBJ2-5 TRBV5-1 TRBD2 . TGCGCCAGCAGCTTGGGCGGGGGGGCAGAGACCCAGTACTTC CASSLGGGAETQYF
TRBJ2-7 TRBV19 TRBD1 . TGTGCCAGTAGTACCACAGGGGGGAGTCCCTACGAGCAGTACTTC CASSTTGGSPYEQYF
TRBJ1-4 TRBV5-1 . once TGCGCCAGCAGCTTGGGGGCAGAGAATGAAAAACTGTTTTTT CASSLGAENEKLFF
TRBJ1-2 TRBV19 TRBD1 . TGTGCCAGTAGTAGCCCGGGACAGGGGCGAGGCTACACCTTC CASSSPGQGRGYTF
TRBJ2-1 TRBV5-1 TRBD2 . TGCGCCAGCAGCTTTAGCGGGGGGGCGTACAATGAGCAGTTCTTC CASSFSGGAYNEQFF
TRBJ2-3 TRBV19 TRBD2 few TGTGCCAGTAGTACAGGACTAGCGGGGGGAGATACGCAGTATTTT CASSTGLAGGDTQYF
TRBJ1-1 TRBV5-1 . . TGCGCCAGCAGCCGAGGGGGAAACCCTGAAGCTTTCTTT CASSRGGNPEAFF
TRBJ1-2 TRBV19 . . TGTGCCAGTAGGGCCGGGAATGGCTACACCTTC CASRAGNGYTF
TRBJ2-4 TRBV28 . . TGTGCCAGCAGTCAAAGCCCCCTGCGGGGCATTCAGTACTTC CASSQSPLRGIQYF
TRBJ1-1 TRBV12-3/TRBV12-4 . . TGTGCCAGCAGTATCCAGGGTAACACTGAAGCTTTCTTT CASSIQGNTEAFF
TRBJ1-6 TRBV9 . . TGTGCCAGCAGCGCTACAGGGTCGGGGGGTCTGAATTCACCCCTCCACTTT CASSATGSGGLNSPLHF
TRBJ1-1 TRBV19 . . TGTGCCAGTAGTATAGAGGCCTCTAACACTGAAGCTTTCTTT CASSIEASNTEAFF
TRBJ1-1 TRBV19 TRBD1 . TGTGCCATCCCAAGGGAGAGGGGGCAAGTGGGTGAAGCTTTCTTT CAIPRERGQVGEAFF
TRBJ1-5 TRBV2 TRBD1 . TGTGCCAGCAGCGAGACAGGGGGCTTTGAGCCTCAGCATTTT CASSETGGFEPQHF
TRBJ1-2 TRBV6-5 TRBD1 . TGTGCCAGCAGCTGGGGACAGAAACAGATCTATGGCTACACCTTC CASSWGQKQIYGYTF
TRBJ2-1 TRBV19 TRBD2 . TGTGCCAGTAGTATCACCCTAGCGGCCTACAATGAGCAGTTCTTC CASSITLAAYNEQFF
TRBJ1-6 TRBV3-1/TRBV3-2 . . TGTGCCAGCAGCCCCTATCCGGGACAACCAAATTCACCCCTCCACTTT CASSPYPGQPNSPLHF
TRBJ1-1 TRBV28 TRBD1 . TGTGCCAGCAGTTTAGTTCGTCGAGGACAGGGGAACACTGAAGCTTTCTTT CASSLVRRGQGNTEAFF
TRBJ2-3 TRBV27 TRBD2 . TGTGCCAGCAGTCGGCAGGTGGTAGCGGGGAGCACAGATACGCAGTATTTT CASSRQVVAGSTDTQYF